In its sample, the clone carrying this T cell receptor beta chain was seen a few times. The antigen remains unidentified. These data belong to a study of cytomegalovirus exposure and HLA in healthy donors. The study, taken as a whole, reports: As confirmed in vitro, a few CMV-associated chains were specific for CMV antigens. In the 120 or so validation repertoires, 94% of cluster scores exceeded 0, per a later analysis.

The assay was immunoSEQ multiplex PCR, and TCRdb's table has in-frame clones only and misses some. This table has 150,000 to 200,000 clones, around nine tenths appearing once. The length of the CDR3 is 16 residues. Trimming removed 4 bases from V and 2 bases from J; junction bases left unmatched: 8. Germline V gene data show CDR1 as MNHEY and CDR2 as SVGAGI. The chain has TRBV6-5 and TRBJ2-3, with TRBD1 matching 8 bases. Material for sequencing was PBMCs. The clonotype was recovered from a woman aged 18-29 years in good health and CMV-seronegative. CDR3 region: CASSSSNRGFTDTQYF. For the CDR3, the DNA is TGTGCCAGCAGTTCCTCCAACAGGGGGTTCACAGATACGCAGTATTTT.